This T cell receptor beta chain is drawn from a study of cytomegalovirus exposure and HLA in healthy donors. V lost 5 bases to trimming and J lost 3 bases, with 11 bases between them. The germline V gene has CDR1 GTSNPN and CDR2 SVGIG (reference sequence). This CDR3 has 14 residues. Study observations and caveats: HLA alleles showed associations with around 15,000 TCR beta sequences in a later analysis, at a 0.05 false discovery rate. Across HLA loci, a later analysis found differing TCR association rates, with DRB1 most and HLA-C fewest. Highly shared variants forming one cluster were likely a sequencing artifact.

With 60 Vbeta and 13 Jbeta primers, the PCR was carried out. Assay: immunoSEQ multiplex PCR; the TCRdb copy retains only in-frame clones and omits some. Of fewer than 130,000 clones listed, over 65% were seen once; the top ten hold around 15%. This clone was counted only a few times. Its antigen is not known. It was healthy bone marrow donors who served as donors. The source is a man aged 25 to 40 in good health and CMV-seropositive. The genes are TRBV30 and TRBJ2-6; TRBD1 is a possible D gene (6 bases). Material: PBMCs. CDR3 protein: CAWSPGVGANVLTF. DNA for the CDR3: TGTGCCTGGTCACCAGGGGTTGGGGCCAACGTCCTGACTTTC.